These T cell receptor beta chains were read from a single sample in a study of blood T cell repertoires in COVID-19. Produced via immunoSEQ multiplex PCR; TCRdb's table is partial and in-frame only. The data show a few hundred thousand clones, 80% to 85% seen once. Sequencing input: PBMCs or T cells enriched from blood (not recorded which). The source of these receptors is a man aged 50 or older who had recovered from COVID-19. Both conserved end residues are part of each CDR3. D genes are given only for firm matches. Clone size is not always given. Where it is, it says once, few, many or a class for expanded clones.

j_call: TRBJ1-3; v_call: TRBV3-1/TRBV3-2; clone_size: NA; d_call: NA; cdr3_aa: CASSPTAFSGNTIYF; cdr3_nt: TGTGCCAGCAGCCCGACAGCGTTCTCTGGAAACACCATATATTTT
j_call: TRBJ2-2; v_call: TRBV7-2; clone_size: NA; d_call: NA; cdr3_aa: CASSLSRVGELFF; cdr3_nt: TGTGCCAGCAGCTTATCGCGGGTCGGGGAGCTGTTTTTT
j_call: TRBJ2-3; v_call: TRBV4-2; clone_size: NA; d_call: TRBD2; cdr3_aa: CASSQESGGVDTQYF; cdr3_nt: TGTGCCAGCAGCCAAGAAAGTGGGGGGGTAGATACGCAGTATTTT
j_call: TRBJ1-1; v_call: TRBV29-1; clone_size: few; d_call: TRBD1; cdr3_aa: CSGGQGYEAFF; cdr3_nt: TGCAGCGGTGGACAGGGGTACGAAGCTTTCTTT
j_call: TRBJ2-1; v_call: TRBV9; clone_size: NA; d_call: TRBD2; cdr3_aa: CASSVVERGVGGYNEQFF; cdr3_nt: TGTGCCAGCAGCGTAGTCGAGCGGGGGGTGGGCGGCTACAATGAGCAGTTCTTC
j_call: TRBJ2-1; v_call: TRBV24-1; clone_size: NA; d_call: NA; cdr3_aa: CATSVARDEQFF; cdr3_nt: TGTGCCACCAGTGTTGCACGGGATGAGCAGTTCTTC
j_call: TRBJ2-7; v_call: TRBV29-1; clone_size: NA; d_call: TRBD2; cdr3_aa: CSVRQGGYEQYF; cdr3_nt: TGCAGCGTTAGGCAGGGAGGGTACGAGCAGTACTTC
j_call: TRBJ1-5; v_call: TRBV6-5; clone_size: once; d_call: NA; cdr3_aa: CASARNQPQHF; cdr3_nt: TGTGCCAGTGCCAGGAATCAGCCCCAGCATTTT
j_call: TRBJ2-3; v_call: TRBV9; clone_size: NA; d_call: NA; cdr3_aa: CASSVQGAPDTQYF; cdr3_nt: TGTGCCAGCAGCGTCCAGGGTGCCCCAGATACGCAGTATTTT
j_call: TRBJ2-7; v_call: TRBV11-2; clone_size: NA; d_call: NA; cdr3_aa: CASRKAPYEQYF; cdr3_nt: TGTGCCAGCAGGAAAGCCCCCTACGAGCAGTACTTC
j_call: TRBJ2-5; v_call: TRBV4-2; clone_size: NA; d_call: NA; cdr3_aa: CASSQGRQETQYF; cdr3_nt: TGTGCCAGCAGCCAAGGTCGTCAAGAGACCCAGTACTTC
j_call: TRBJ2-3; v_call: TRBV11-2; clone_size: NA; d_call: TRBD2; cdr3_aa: CASSLAAGGPSTQYF; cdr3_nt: TGTGCCAGCAGCCTTGCCGCGGGAGGGCCAAGTACGCAGTATTTT
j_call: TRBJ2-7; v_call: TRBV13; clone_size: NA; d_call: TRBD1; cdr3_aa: CASSRKGQETYEQYF; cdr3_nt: TGTGCCAGCAGCAGAAAAGGACAGGAAACTTACGAGCAGTACTTC
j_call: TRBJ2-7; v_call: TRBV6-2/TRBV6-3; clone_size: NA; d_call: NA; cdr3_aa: CASSWTRDRTYEQYF; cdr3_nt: TGTGCCAGCAGTTGGACTCGAGACAGGACCTACGAGCAGTACTTC
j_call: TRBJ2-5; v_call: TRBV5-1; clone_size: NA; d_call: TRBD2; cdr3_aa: CASSLSGGTYQETQYF; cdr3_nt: TGCGCCAGCAGTCTCAGCGGGGGAACATATCAAGAGACCCAGTACTTC
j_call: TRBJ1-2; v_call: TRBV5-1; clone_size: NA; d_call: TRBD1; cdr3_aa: CASSSGQGGFDGYTF; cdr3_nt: TGCGCCAGCAGCTCGGGACAGGGGGGATTTGATGGCTACACCTTC
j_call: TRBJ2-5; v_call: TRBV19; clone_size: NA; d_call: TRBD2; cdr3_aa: CASKTSGRGETQYF; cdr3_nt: TGTGCCAGCAAGACTAGCGGGAGAGGAGAGACCCAGTACTTC